This TCR beta chain was recovered during a study of CD8 T cells in Susac syndrome (dated by TCRdb to between 2018 and 2020). Background for the entire study: Whether CD8+ T cell activation and differentiation in Susac syndrome was antigen driven was tested using repertoire sequencing. The study compared CD8+ T cell repertoire clonality among roughly 12 healthy donors, 14 Susac syndrome patients and approximately 16 multiple sclerosis patients. What the authors observed across the whole study: The number of individuals in the TCR sequencing and HLA analysis was recognized as being relatively small.

Worth noting for this clonotype: The specificity of this receptor is unknown. No base quality information exists; no much larger clone differs at one position.

RNA was extracted with the RNeasy kit and roughly 0.45 to 1 ug was reverse transcribed using random hexamers. TCR beta CDR3 regions were amplified with the immunoSEQ multiplex PCR assay covering 54 Vbeta and 13 Jbeta segments. To correct PCR amplification bias, a synthetic template baseline was used for both primer optimization and computational correction. The authors' analysis ran thus. Reads were assigned to V, D and J genes according to IMGT and analyzed in immunoSEQ Analyzer, with only productive sequences retained. Clonality was computed as one minus Shannon entropy normalized by log2 of the number of productive unique sequences. For each patient and control, public and private clones were evaluated within the 100 most prevalent clones. Susac-specific clones were defined as absent from healthy and MS cohorts, around 980 published viral clones and other ImmuneACCESS disease sequences. TCRdb reprocessing: public reads trimmed at Q25 with fastp, clones called with MiXCR, in-frame beta chains kept. Each record represents a unique CDR3 protein, reported with the most common genes and DNA among its rows. TCRdb assigned the V and J calls; the authors' analysis was not used. In all, the sample holds 100,000 to 150,000 distinct CDR3 sequences, and around 86% of those were seen once. Roughly 0.5% of the sample belongs to the ten largest clones.

Peripheral blood CD8+ and CD4+ T cells from healthy donors, Susac syndrome patients and multiple sclerosis patients were profiled using high-throughput TCR beta sequencing. Treatment-naive patients with stable or active relapsing-remitting disease fulfilling revised McDonald criteria were used as multiple sclerosis controls. Bulk CD8+ and CD4+ T cells were purified magnetically by negative isolation, whereas CD8+ TEMRA cells were enriched by FACS. Blood was drawn into EDTA tubes, processed within 24 hours, and PBMCs were isolated by density gradient centrifugation. PBMCs destined for TCR sequencing were cryopreserved in liquid nitrogen and later thawed in a 37 °C water bath. The sorted or isolated CD4+, CD8+ and CD8+ TEMRA cells had a purity of 90% or higher. Via the germline V gene (reference sequence), CDR1 is LNHDA and CDR2 SQIVND. From the cysteine through the phenylalanine, the CDR3 covers 11 amino acids. The sequence is cut down to CDR3 DNA, 33 bases in frame from base 1. V is reduced by 6 bases and J by 6 bases, leaving a spacing of 5 bases between them.

The material sequenced was CD8+ T cells from PBMCs. Recombination connected TRBV19 to TRBJ2-2, with the identity of the D gene unclear. The receptor comes from a human donor with multiple sclerosis. The nucleotide sequence is given as TGTGCCAGTAGGATGGCCGGGGAGCTGTTTTTT. This sequence encodes CASRMAGELFF.